Each of the 10 T cell receptor beta chains below was sequenced from the same sample in a study of blood T cell repertoires in COVID-19. Clones were read by immunoSEQ multiplex PCR, and TCRdb kept only the in-frame ones, dropping some. The sample lists 250,000 to 300,000 clones, 90% occurring once. The sequenced sample consisted of PBMCs or T cells enriched from blood (not recorded which). The source is a woman younger than 45 who had recovered from COVID-19.

The chain links TRBV7-9 to TRBJ2-1; D call uncertain. CDR3 length equals 14 residues. Germline CDR1 reads SEHNR; CDR2 reads FQNEAQ (reference sequence). With 2 bases removed from V and 5 bases from J, the gap between germline ends came to 10 bases. The CDR3 here is CASSLRGENNEQFF. CDR3 nucleotide sequence: TGTGCCAGCAGCTTAAGAGGAGAGAACAATGAGCAGTTCTTC.

This chain joins TRBV10-2 and TRBJ2-7; 10 bases map to TRBD2. J gave up 1 base and V 4 bases, and 7 bases lay outside the gene matches. The CDR3 consists of 16 residues. Germline V gene lookup returns CDR1 WSHSY and CDR2 SAAADI. The CDR3 DNA reads TGCGCCAGCAGTGGGGTAGCGGGAGGTACATCCTACGAGCAGTACTTC. It is translated as CASSGVAGGTSYEQYF.

The chain combines TRBV20-1 with TRBJ1-4; TRBD1 aligns across 7 bases. The trim removed 3 bases at V and 0 bases at J, leaving 1 base unmatched. Germline V gene sequence: CDR1 DFQATT, CDR2 SNEGSKA (reference sequence). The CDR3 has 14 residues. The CDR3 nucleotides are TGCAGTGCTAGTCAGGGGGCAACTAATGAAAAACTGTTTTTT. Residues: CSASQGATNEKLFF.

The genes are TRBV5-1 and TRBJ2-7, with D possibly being TRBD2 (6 bases). Trimming left V 2 bases short and J 5 bases short, with 11 bases between. Germline V gives CDR1 SGHRS, CDR2 YFSETQ. The CDR3 extends over 13 amino acids. DNA of the CDR3: TGCGCCAGCAGCTTCGGGGGAGACAACGAGCAGTACTTC. Encoded protein: CASSFGGDNEQYF. Filled out from reference TRBV5-1 and TRBJ2-7, the complete variable domain reads KAGVTQTPRYLIKTRGQQVTLSCSPISGHRSVSWYQQTPGQGLQFLFEYFSETQRNKGNFPGRFSGRQFSNSRSEMNVSTLELGDSALYLCASSFGGDNEQYFGPGTRLTVT.

This clone has a handful of counts. V usage is TRBV11-2 and J usage is TRBJ2-2; D unclear. There are 12 residues in the CDR3. V lost 5 bases, J lost 7 bases, and 8 bases lay in between. The germline V gene encodes CDR1 SGHAT and CDR2 FQNNGV. CDR3 sequence: CASSPEVGELFF. The DNA for the CDR3 is TGTGCCAGCAGCCCAGAGGTCGGGGAGCTGTTTTTT.

The chain is built from TRBV5-5 and TRBJ1-5; 8 bases line up with TRBD1. Trimming at V came to 0 bases and at J to 2 bases, leaving 4 bases not matched to a gene. This CDR3 region has 16 residues. Germline V CDR1 and CDR2: SGHKS, YYEKEE (reference sequence). DNA of the CDR3: TGTGCCAGCAGCTTGGCAGGGGGCTTGGGCAATCAGCCCCAGCATTTT. Residues: CASSLAGGLGNQPQHF.

The chain is built from TRBV30 and TRBJ2-1; 7 bases match TRBD2. Germline lookup yields CDR1 GTSNPN and CDR2 SVGIG (reference sequence). V was clipped by 1 base and J by 4 bases; unmatched bases: 10. The CDR3 runs 16 residues. The CDR3 is CAWSGASGLIYNEQFF. The CDR3 nucleotides are TGTGCCTGGAGTGGGGCTAGCGGACTTATTTACAATGAGCAGTTCTTC.

The rearrangement uses TRBV2 and TRBJ1-5; 7 bases agree with TRBD1. CDR1 is SNHLY and CDR2 is FYNNEI in the germline V gene. With 5 bases clipped from V and 1 base from J, the junction kept 8 bases outside the gene matches. This CDR3 comprises 16 residues. This chain's CDR3 is CASSPYGRGSNQPQHF. The CDR3 nucleotides read TGTGCCAGCAGTCCATACGGCAGGGGGAGCAATCAGCCCCAGCATTTT.

The gene calls are TRBV10-3 and TRBJ1-1, with 7 bases aligning to TRBD1. J lost 6 bases, V lost 8 bases, and 9 bases had no gene match. CDR3 size: 13 residues. CDR1 and CDR2 from the germline V gene are ENHRY and SYGVKD. CDR3 loop: CAIWTGRESEAFF. For the CDR3, the DNA is TGTGCCATCTGGACAGGACGCGAATCTGAAGCTTTCTTT.

This chain joins TRBV10-3 and TRBJ2-7; TRBD1 matches at 7 bases. The CDR3 consists of 13 residues. The V and J ends lost 4 bases and 6 bases, in that order; junction bases with no gene match: 6. Germline V CDR1 and CDR2: ENHRY, SYGVKD. CDR3 in amino acids: CAISGTGSSEQYF. The CDR3 DNA sequence: TGTGCCATCAGTGGGACAGGTTCAAGCGAGCAGTACTTC.